This TCR beta chain was captured in a study of cytotoxic CD8 clonotypes in ibrutinib-treated CLL. Overall study results and limits: Higher clonality was seen at ibrutinib response and a return toward baseline at progression.

Profiling relied on immunoSEQ multiplex PCR, and the TCRdb table lists in-frame clones only, not all of them. The sample yields 28,000 or so clones, roughly 62% seen once. Concerning this clone itself: No antigen is known for it.

Sequencing was performed on PBMCs, taken before ibrutinib treatment. This clonotype originated in a human donor with chronic lymphocytic leukemia.

DNA for the CDR3: TGTGCCAGTAGTACGCCCCTTCTCCAAGAGACCCAGTACTTC. Its protein is CASSTPLLQETQYF. The chain is built from TRBV19 and TRBJ2-5; no clear D gene. Trimming left V 4 bases short and J 1 base short, with 10 bases between. Germline CDR1 LNHDA, CDR2 SQIVND (reference sequence). This CDR3 contains 14 residues.